The 21 T cell receptor beta chains presented below share a single source sample, sequenced in a study of cytomegalovirus exposure and HLA in healthy donors. Sequencing was performed with immunoSEQ multiplex PCR; in TCRdb, only in-frame clones are kept and a portion is missing. The sample includes about 330,000 clones, approximately 90% of them seen just once. Material: PBMCs. These receptors originate from a young woman in good health and CMV-seronegative.

This rearrangement joins TRBV12-5 to TRBJ1-4, with D maybe TRBD1 (6 bases). This CDR3 has 14 residues. Germline values: CDR1 LGHNT, CDR2 FRNRAP. Trimming removed 4 bases from V and 3 bases from J, with 9 bases in between. The CDR3 here is CASGSQGPNEKLFF. The CDR3 DNA reads as TGTGCTAGTGGTTCACAGGGCCCTAATGAAAAACTGTTTTTT.

The table lists this clone with many counts. V usage is TRBV4-2 and J usage is TRBJ1-4, with 7 bases identical to TRBD1. This CDR3 comprises 14 residues. With V trimmed by 4 bases and J by 5 bases, 4 bases remained unmatched. Germline values: CDR1 LGHNA, CDR2 YNFKEQ. CDR3 amino acids: CASSPQGRNEKLFF. The DNA for the CDR3 is TGTGCCAGCAGCCCACAGGGGAGGAATGAAAAACTGTTTTTT.

The DNA for the CDR3 is TGCGCCAGCAGCTCGGACAGGGAGGGTGAAAAACTGTTTTTT. This gives the protein CASSSDREGEKLFF. This chain joins TRBV5-1 and TRBJ1-4; TRBD1 matches 8 bases. CDR3 length: 14 residues. J gave up 7 bases and V 3 bases, and 5 bases lay outside the gene matches. Germline V gene sequence: CDR1 SGHRS, CDR2 YFSETQ. Full variable domain (rest looked up from reference TRBV5-1 and TRBJ1-4): KAGVTQTPRYLIKTRGQQVTLSCSPISGHRSVSWYQQTPGQGLQFLFEYFSETQRNKGNFPGRFSGRQFSNSRSEMNVSTLELGDSALYLCASSSDREGEKLFFGSGTQLSVL.

Notes on this clone: The same CDR3 arises from other DNA sequences in this sample as well. The CDR3 here is CASSLQGNTEAFF. CDR3 DNA: TGTGCCAGCAGCCTACAGGGAAACACTGAAGCTTTCTTT. J is TRBJ1-1 and V is TRBV27, with TRBD1 as a possible D gene (6 bases). Deletions cut 6 bases from V and 2 bases from J, with 10 bases between. The CDR3 totals 13 residues. Per the germline V gene, CDR1 is MNHEY and CDR2 is SMNVEV (reference sequence).

This clone was observed once. The J gene is TRBJ2-7, the V gene TRBV6-5; the match to TRBD2 covers 9 bases. The V and J ends lost 8 bases and 2 bases, in that order; junction bases with no gene match: 7. Germline assignment: CDR1 MNHEY and CDR2 SVGAGI. The CDR3 contains 14 residues. For the CDR3, the DNA is TGTGCCAGCTCCCGGCTAGCGGGACCCTACGAGCAGTACTTC. Its protein is CASSRLAGPYEQYF.

The chain joins TRBV4-2 to TRBJ2-7; maybe TRBD2 (5 bases). This CDR3 spans 12 amino acids. The germline V gene has CDR1 LGHNA and CDR2 YNFKEQ. V lost 4 bases, J lost 3 bases, and 7 bases lay in between. CDR3 DNA sequence: TGTGCCAGCAGCCCAGACTACTACGAGCAGTACTTC. Protein: CASSPDYYEQYF.

The chain employs TRBV6-5 and TRBJ2-5; 8 nucleotides line up with TRBD1. Trimming cost V 5 bases and J 5 bases; bases outside gene matches: 7. The germline V gene has CDR1 MNHEY and CDR2 SVGAGI. This CDR3 comprises 14 residues. CDR3 residues: CASSVQGVEETQYF. In nucleotides, the CDR3 is TGTGCCAGCAGTGTACAGGGGGTTGAGGAGACCCAGTACTTC.

The chain joins TRBV21-1 to TRBJ2-5; the table's TRBD2 call for D was not verified on the DNA. TRBV21-1 is given as a pseudogene. The CDR3 sequence is 13 residues long. Written as DNA, the CDR3 is TGTGCCAGCACCCGGCGGGGGCAAGAGACCCAGTACTTC. It translates to CASTRRGQETQYF.

The chain links TRBV19 to TRBJ2-5, with 10 bases matching TRBD1. Germline V gene sequence: CDR1 LNHDA, CDR2 SQIVND (reference sequence). The ends lost 5 bases at V and 7 bases at J; junction bases unmatched: 7. There are 14 residues in the CDR3. The CDR3 loop reads CASSGTGALGTQYF. DNA for the CDR3: TGTGCCAGTAGTGGGACAGGGGCTTTAGGGACCCAGTACTTC. Supplemented by reference TRBV19 and TRBJ2-5, the full variable domain reads DGGITQSPKYLFRKEGQNVTLSCEQNLNHDAMYWYRQDPGQGLRLIYYSQIVNDFQKGDIAEGYSVSREKKESFPLTVTSAQKNPTAFYLCASSGTGALGTQYFGPGTRLLVL.

This sequence joins TRBV28 and TRBJ2-7, with 9 bases identical to TRBD2. V shed 6 bases, J shed 0 bases, and the junction held 6 bases outside the gene matches. The CDR3 has 15 residues. Germline CDR1 is MDHEN and CDR2 is SYDVKM. The CDR3 DNA reads as TGTGCCAGCAGCTCCTCTAGCGGGAACTCCTACGAGCAGTACTTC. Residues: CASSSSSGNSYEQYF.

The gene calls are TRBV9 and TRBJ1-1; 9 positions agree with TRBD1. V lost 4 bases to trimming and J lost 7 bases; unmatched junction nucleotides: 17. The CDR3 has 17 residues. CDR1 SGDLS and CDR2 YYNGEE come from the germline V gene. The CDR3 here is CASSPEGTGFVSGEAFF. CDR3 in DNA: TGTGCCAGCAGCCCCGAGGGGACAGGGTTTGTCTCCGGTGAAGCTTTCTTT.

The CDR3 DNA is TGTGCCAGCAGTTCCGGGGTCACTGAAGCTTTCTTT. Protein: CASSSGVTEAFF. This chain uses TRBV27 with TRBJ1-1, with D uncertain. V was trimmed by 4 bases and J by 4 bases, leaving 7 bases between them. This CDR3 spans 12 amino acids. The germline V gene has CDR1 MNHEY and CDR2 SMNVEV (reference sequence).

This sequence joins TRBV7-2 and TRBJ2-7, with a tentative D call TRBD1 (6 bases). V was pared by 5 bases and J by 7 bases, with 15 bases between. Germline V gene sequence: CDR1 SGHTA, CDR2 FQGNSA. The CDR3 is 13 amino acids. This chain's CDR3 is CASSPYRAGEQYF. The CDR3 nucleotides are TGTGCCAGCAGCCCTTACAGGGCAGGGGAGCAGTACTTC.

This chain links TRBV7-6 with TRBJ1-4, with D possibly TRBD1 on 6 matching bases. Germline-derived CDR1 and CDR2 are SGHVS and FNYEAQ. This CDR3 contains 16 residues. Trimming removed 2 bases at V and 0 bases at J, with 10 bases between. This CDR3 reads CASSLSTGSTNEKLFF. CDR3 DNA: TGTGCCAGCAGCTTATCCACAGGGTCAACTAATGAAAAACTGTTTTTT.

V gene TRBV18 combines with J gene TRBJ1-2; 7 nucleotides align to TRBD1. This CDR3 contains 14 residues. CDR1 is KGHSH, CDR2 LQKENI, per germline. V lost 2 bases, J lost 7 bases, and 7 bases stayed unmatched. CDR3 protein: CASSPLAGTAGYTF. For the CDR3, the DNA is TGTGCCAGCTCACCATTGGCAGGGACAGCTGGCTACACCTTC.

This clone was observed a handful of times. The V call is TRBV5-5, the J call TRBJ2-7; D unclear. The CDR3 totals 16 residues. In germline, CDR1 is SGHKS, CDR2 YYEKEE (reference sequence). Trimming stripped 6 bases from V and 0 bases from J, with 19 bases between. As DNA, the CDR3 is TGTGCCAGCACCCCCGGCACAGCCCTTAGCTCCTACGAGCAGTACTTC. This encodes CASTPGTALSSYEQYF.

The chain recombines TRBV29-1 with TRBJ1-3; no reliable D call. V was clipped by 5 bases and J by 2 bases, with 10 bases between them. Germline values: CDR1 SQVTM, CDR2 ANQGSEA. This CDR3 has 13 residues. CDR3 sequence reads: CSVFEGTGNTIYF. The CDR3 DNA reads as TGCAGCGTTTTCGAGGGAACTGGAAACACCATATATTTT.

J is TRBJ2-2 and V is TRBV9; D unclear. Trimming removed 0 bases from V and 7 bases from J, with 4 bases in between. CDR1 and CDR2 from the germline V gene are SGDLS and YYNGEE. The CDR3 is 12 residues long. The DNA of the CDR3 is TGTGCCAGCAGCGTAGTTTACGGGGAGCTGTTTTTT. Its translation: CASSVVYGELFF.

The gene calls are TRBV10-2 and TRBJ2-7, with TRBD1 as a possible D gene (5 bases). The germline V gene encodes CDR1 WSHSY and CDR2 SAAADI. The CDR3 is made up of 15 amino acids. Trimming shortened V by 4 bases and J by 0 bases, and 13 bases separated the two germline ends. The CDR3 sequence is CASSGNRRSSYEQYF. CDR3 coding DNA: TGCGCCAGCAGTGGGAACAGGCGTAGCTCCTACGAGCAGTACTTC.

This chain connects TRBV5-6 to TRBJ2-7, with a possible D match to TRBD1 (6 bases). CDR1 is SGHDT and CDR2 is YYEEEE in the germline V gene. CDR3 length: 15 amino acids. V lost 5 bases and J lost 4, with 19 bases in between. The CDR3 sequence is CASRSQGSGAYEQYF. CDR3 nucleotides: TGTGCCAGCAGATCACAGGGATCGGGCGCATACGAGCAGTACTTC.

V is TRBV29-1 and J is TRBJ2-3; 7 bases agree with TRBD1. The CDR3 totals 14 residues. After removal of 5 bases from V and 6 bases from J, the junction contained 11 bases not matched to a gene. CDR1 is SQVTM and CDR2 is ANQGSEA in the germline V gene. DNA for the CDR3: TGCAGCGTTTGGACAGGCGGTCAGACGGATACGCAGTATTTT. Protein product: CSVWTGGQTDTQYF.